The next 13 T cell receptor beta chains were all read from a single sample in a study of early T cells in non-severe SARS-CoV-2 infection. TCRdb re-analysed the 5' RACE reads in MiXCR, keeping a single row per CDR3 protein. The table shows about 59,000 distinct CDR3 sequences, with around 14% occurring only once. The source was whole blood, collected at baseline. These receptor sequences come from an adult who was a healthcare worker with PCR-confirmed SARS-CoV-2 infection or an uninfected control (not recorded which).

The table lists this clonotype with a few counts. The chain links TRBV14 to TRBJ2-1; 7 bases line up with TRBD1. V dropped 4 bases and J dropped 5; count of bases not matched to a gene: 8. There are 15 residues in the CDR3. CDR1 is SGHDN and CDR2 is FVKESK in the germline V gene. The CDR3 DNA reads as TGTGCCAGCAGCCGAAGGGGGCGCGGCAACAATGAGCAGTTCTTC. Translation: CASSRRGRGNNEQFF.

The chain joins TRBV29-1 to TRBJ2-3, with TRBD1 identical over 9 bases. The germline CDR1 and CDR2 sequences are SQVTM and ANQGSEA. The CDR3 length is 14 residues. Losses at the gene ends were 6 bases for V and 3 bases for J; bases not matched to a gene: 7. This chain's CDR3 is CSVGGTGWTDTQYF. In DNA form, the CDR3 reads TGCAGCGTAGGGGGGACAGGGTGGACAGATACGCAGTATTTT.

This clonotype was seen a handful of times. The chain uses TRBV7-8 and TRBJ2-7; D call uncertain. The CDR3 covers 11 residues. Trimming pared 3 bases from V and 3 bases from J, leaving 3 bases between. The germline CDR1 and CDR2 sequences are SGHVS and FQNEAQ. Here the CDR3 reads CASSLIYEQYF. CDR3 in DNA: TGTGCCAGCAGCTTGATCTACGAGCAGTACTTC.

This clonotype was detected only a few times. The V gene is TRBV10-1, the J gene TRBJ1-2, with D hard to call. This CDR3 contains 15 residues. Trimming removed 2 bases at V and 6 bases at J, with 16 bases between. The germline V gene has CDR1 WNHNN and CDR2 SYGVQD (reference sequence). The CDR3 loop reads CASSEANYRRNGYTF. The DNA for the CDR3 is TGCGCCAGCAGTGAGGCTAATTATCGGCGGAATGGCTACACCTTC.

V and J are TRBV6-5 and TRBJ1-1; D is unclear. V dropped 7 bases and J dropped 7 bases, with 13 bases sitting between them. This CDR3 is 12 amino acids long. The germline V gene has CDR1 MNHEY and CDR2 SVGAGI. For the CDR3, the DNA is TGTGCCAGCACCAAGCCCCCGGGTGAAGCTTTCTTT. Residues: CASTKPPGEAFF.

The chain uses TRBV29-1 and TRBJ1-1; possibly TRBD1 for D (6 bases). The CDR3 length is 13 residues. Germline loops: CDR1 SQVTM, CDR2 ANQGSEA. V lost 5 bases and J 0 bases, leaving 10 bases between the germline ends. CDR3: CSVSGQVNTEAFF. The DNA for the CDR3 is TGCAGCGTTTCGGGACAAGTGAACACTGAAGCTTTCTTT. Based on the CDR3 plus reference TRBV29-1 and TRBJ1-1, the full variable domain is SAVISQKPSRDICQRGTSLTIQCQVDSQVTMMFWYRQQPGQSLTLIATANQGSEATYESGFVIDKFPISRPNLTFSTLTVSNMSPEDSSIYLCSVSGQVNTEAFFGQGTRLTVV.

This clonotype has more than one count but fewer than ten. This chain connects TRBV7-9 to TRBJ1-2; D unclear. In germline, CDR1 is SEHNR, CDR2 FQNEAQ (reference sequence). Trimming took 4 bases from V and 2 from J, leaving 11 bases between them. The CDR3 runs 14 residues. For the CDR3, the DNA is TGTGCCAGCAGCTCTACCGGGCTAAACTATGGCTACACCTTC. It translates to CASSSTGLNYGYTF.

The chain links TRBV7-9 to TRBJ2-5; D tentatively fits TRBD1 or TRBD2 (5 bases each). The length of the CDR3 is 15 residues. V lost 3 bases, J lost 2 bases, and 13 bases lay in between. Germline values: CDR1 SEHNR, CDR2 FQNEAQ (reference sequence). Written as DNA, the CDR3 is TGTGCCAGCAGCTTCGGGACCGGGCCGCAAGAGACCCAGTACTTC. It is translated as CASSFGTGPQETQYF.

V is TRBV28 and J is TRBJ2-3, with D tentatively TRBD1 or TRBD2 (5 bases each). The germline V and J ends were trimmed by 6 bases and 0 bases, with 16 bases remaining between them. Germline values: CDR1 MDHEN, CDR2 SYDVKM. The CDR3 contains 16 residues. The CDR3 loop reads CASSSPGTASTDTQYF. In DNA form, the CDR3 reads TGTGCCAGCAGCTCCCCTGGGACCGCTAGCACAGATACGCAGTATTTT.

There are many counts of this clonotype. The CDR3 region is CASSSPIGDSGNTIYF. The CDR3 coding sequence is TGTGCCAGCAGCTCCCCGATAGGGGATTCTGGAAACACCATATATTTT. The chain couples TRBV7-8 to TRBJ1-3; the D gene is possibly TRBD1 (5 bases). CDR3 length equals 16 residues. Germline-derived CDR1 and CDR2 are SGHVS and FQNEAQ. V was pared by 4 bases and J by 1 base, with 14 bases between.

This clonotype was recorded a few times. V is TRBV7-6 and J is TRBJ2-1, with TRBD2 identical over 7 bases. V was pared by 2 bases and J by 8 bases, with 18 bases of the junction left unmatched. The V gene's germline CDR1 is SGHVS and CDR2 FNYEAQ. CDR3 length equals 18 residues. CDR3 DNA: TGTGCCAGCAGCTTAACGGGGACCGAGAGCGGGACCTTCGATGAGCAGTTCTTC. Its protein product is CASSLTGTESGTFDEQFF.

This chain uses TRBV25-1 with TRBJ1-2, with D possibly TRBD1 on 6 matching bases. Between the trimmed V and J ends, which lost 6 bases and 5 bases, there was a span of 13 bases. The germline V gene has CDR1 MGHDK and CDR2 SYGVNS. The CDR3 contains 13 residues. CDR3 sequence: CASRTGTQYGYTF. CDR3 bases: TGTGCCAGCAGGACCGGGACACAATATGGCTACACCTTC.

V usage is TRBV4-3 and J usage is TRBJ2-4; a weak D match, TRBD2 (6 bases). CDR3 length equals 16 residues. Germline V gene data show CDR1 as LGHNA and CDR2 as YSLEER. V lost 1 base to trimming and J lost 6 bases, with 16 bases between them. CDR3 nucleotides: TGCGCCAGCAGCCAAGCTGTTGGAGGGGCCCTAAACATTCAGTACTTC. Its translation: CASSQAVGGALNIQYF.